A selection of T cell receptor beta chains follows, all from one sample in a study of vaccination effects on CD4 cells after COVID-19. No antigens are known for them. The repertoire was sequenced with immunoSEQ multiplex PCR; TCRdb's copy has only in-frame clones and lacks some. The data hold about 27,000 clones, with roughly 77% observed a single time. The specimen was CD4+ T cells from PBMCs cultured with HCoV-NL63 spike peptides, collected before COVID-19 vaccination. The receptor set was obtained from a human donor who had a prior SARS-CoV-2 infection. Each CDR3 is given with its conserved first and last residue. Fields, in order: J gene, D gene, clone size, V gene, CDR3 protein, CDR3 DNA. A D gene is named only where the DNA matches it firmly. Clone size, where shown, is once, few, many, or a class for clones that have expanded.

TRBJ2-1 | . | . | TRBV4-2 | CASSLISGNEQFF | TGTGCCAGCAGCCTGATCTCGGGTAATGAGCAGTTCTTC
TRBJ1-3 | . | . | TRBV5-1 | CASSGTGGSGNTIYF | TGCGCCAGCAGCGGTACAGGCGGCTCTGGAAACACCATATATTTT
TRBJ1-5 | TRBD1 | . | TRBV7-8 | CASSRLTGGPNQPQHF | TGTGCCAGCAGCCGCCTTACAGGGGGCCCTAATCAGCCCCAGCATTTT
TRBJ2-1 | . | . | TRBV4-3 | CASSRISGVIWDEQFF | TGCGCCAGCAGCCGCATCTCCGGGGTCATCTGGGATGAGCAGTTCTTC
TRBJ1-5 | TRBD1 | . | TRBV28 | CASSSRGAGGINQPQHF | TGTGCCAGCAGTTCCAGGGGGGCAGGAGGAATTAATCAGCCCCAGCATTTT
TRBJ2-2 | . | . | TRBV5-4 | CASSFRVTGELFF | TGTGCCAGCAGCTTCCGGGTCACCGGGGAGCTGTTTTTT
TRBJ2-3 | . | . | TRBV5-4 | CASSSGLTPTDTQYF | TGTGCCAGCAGCTCGGGACTTACTCCCACAGATACGCAGTATTTT
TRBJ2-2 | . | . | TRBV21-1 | CASSKVGSAGRPNTGELFF | TGTGCCAGCAGCAAAGTCGGGTCGGCGGGCCGCCCGAACACCGGGGAGCTGTTTTTT
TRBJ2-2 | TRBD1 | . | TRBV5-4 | CASSYWETGWTGELFF | TGTGCCAGCAGCTATTGGGAGACAGGGTGGACCGGGGAGCTGTTTTTT
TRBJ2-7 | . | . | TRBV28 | CASSSPPYEQYF | TGTGCCAGCAGTTCCCCCCCCTACGAGCAGTACTTC
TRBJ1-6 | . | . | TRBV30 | CAWSVVETFSSYNSPLHF | TGTGCCTGGAGTGTAGTGGAGACCTTCAGCTCCTATAATTCACCCCTCCACTTT
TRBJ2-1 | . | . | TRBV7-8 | CASSPVVAGLSSYNEQFF | TGTGCCAGCAGCCCGGTAGTGGCGGGATTAAGCTCCTACAATGAGCAGTTCTTC
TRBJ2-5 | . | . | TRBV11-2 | CASSFSRETQYF | TGTGCCAGCAGCTTCAGTAGGGAGACCCAGTACTTC
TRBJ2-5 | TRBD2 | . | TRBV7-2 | CATGLAGGETQYF | TGTGCCACAGGACTAGCGGGGGGGGAGACCCAGTACTTC
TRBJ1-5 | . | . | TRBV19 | CASSVRARDNNQPQHF | TGTGCCAGTAGTGTGAGGGCCAGGGATAACAATCAGCCCCAGCATTTT
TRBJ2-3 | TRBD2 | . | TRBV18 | CASSPLPVAGGGDTQYF | TGTGCCAGCTCACCCCTACCCGTAGCGGGGGGCGGTGATACGCAGTATTTT
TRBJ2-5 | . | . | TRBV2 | CASTGEQETQYF | TGTGCCAGCACCGGGGAGCAAGAGACCCAGTACTTC
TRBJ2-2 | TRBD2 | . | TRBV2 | CASTGLATNTGELFF | TGTGCCAGCACCGGACTAGCGACGAACACCGGGGAGCTGTTTTTT
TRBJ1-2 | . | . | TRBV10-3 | CAINPGTDNGYTF | TGTGCCATCAACCCCGGGACGGACAACGGCTACACCTTC
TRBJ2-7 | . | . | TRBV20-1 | CSAQRVSEQYF | TGCAGTGCCCAGAGGGTTTCCGAGCAGTACTTC
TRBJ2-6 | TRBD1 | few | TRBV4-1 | CASSLKGQGTGANVLTF | TGCGCCAGCAGCCTGAAGGGACAGGGCACTGGGGCCAACGTCCTGACTTTC
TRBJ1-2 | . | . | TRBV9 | CASSVQGGYGYTF | TGTGCCAGCAGCGTGCAGGGAGGCTATGGCTACACCTTC
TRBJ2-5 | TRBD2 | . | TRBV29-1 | CSGYSGIETQYF | TGCAGCGGCTACAGCGGGATAGAGACCCAGTACTTC
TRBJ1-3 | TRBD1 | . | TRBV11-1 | CASRHRQGAGNTIYF | TGTGCCAGCAGACATCGACAGGGCGCTGGAAACACCATATATTTT
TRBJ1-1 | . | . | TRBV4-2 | CASSQDQISGTEAFF | TGTGCCAGCAGCCAAGACCAAATTTCCGGGACTGAAGCTTTCTTT
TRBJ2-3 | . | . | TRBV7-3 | CASSLGPSTDTQYF | TGTGCCAGCAGCTTGGGACCTAGCACAGATACGCAGTATTTT
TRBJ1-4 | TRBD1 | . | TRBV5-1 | CASKETGVEKLFF | TGCGCCAGCAAGGAGACAGGGGTCGAAAAACTGTTTTTT
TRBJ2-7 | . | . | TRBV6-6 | CASTNRDQGVYEQYF | TGTGCCAGCACCAACCGGGACCAGGGCGTCTACGAGCAGTACTTC
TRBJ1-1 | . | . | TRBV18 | CASSPSAGGNTEAFF | TGTGCCAGCTCACCATCGGCCGGGGGCAACACTGAAGCTTTCTTT
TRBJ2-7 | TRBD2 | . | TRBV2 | CASSEKSALFGLAGGRHSYEQYF | TGTGCCAGCAGTGAGAAGTCGGCCTTATTTGGACTAGCGGGAGGGCGTCACTCCTACGAGCAGTACTTC
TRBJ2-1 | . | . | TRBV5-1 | CASSFPRGGYYNEQFF | TGCGCCAGCAGCTTCCCTCGGGGCGGGTACTACAATGAGCAGTTCTTC
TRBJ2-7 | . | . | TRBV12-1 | CASSSPVRPRTSDYEQYF | TGTGCCAGCAGCTCGCCGGTTCGACCCCGGACTAGCGACTACGAGCAGTACTTC
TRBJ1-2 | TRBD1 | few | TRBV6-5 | CASSSQTGTDYGYTF | TGTGCCAGCAGTTCCCAAACGGGGACAGACTATGGCTACACCTTC
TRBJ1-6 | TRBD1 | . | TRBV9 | CASSLPGGDSPLHF | TGTGCCAGTTCCCTTCCAGGGGGCGATTCACCCCTCCACTTT
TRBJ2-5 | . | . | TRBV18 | CASSPIENYFQETQYF | TGTGCCAGCTCACCGATCGAAAACTACTTCCAAGAGACCCAGTACTTC
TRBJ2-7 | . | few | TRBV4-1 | CASSLRFSGIYEQYF | TGCGCCAGCAGCCTACGGTTCTCAGGTATTTACGAGCAGTACTTC
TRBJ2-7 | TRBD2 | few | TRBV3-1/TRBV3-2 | CASSLLAGASEQYF | TGTGCCAGCAGCCTACTAGCGGGAGCTAGCGAGCAGTACTTC
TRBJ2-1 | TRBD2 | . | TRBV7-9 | CASSAASGGAYNEQFF | TGTGCCAGCAGCGCCGCTAGCGGGGGGGCTTACAATGAGCAGTTCTTC
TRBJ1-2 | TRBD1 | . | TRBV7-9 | CASSSSGGWLFNYGYTF | TGTGCCAGCAGCTCCTCAGGGGGCTGGCTTTTTAACTATGGCTACACCTTC
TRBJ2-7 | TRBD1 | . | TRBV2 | CASRQGGSYEQYF | TGTGCCTCACGACAGGGCGGCTCCTACGAGCAGTACTTC
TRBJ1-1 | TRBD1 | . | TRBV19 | CASSVWGQANTEAFF | TGTGCCAGTAGTGTCTGGGGACAGGCGAACACTGAAGCTTTCTTT
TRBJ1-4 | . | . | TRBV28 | CASSLGGPNEKLFF | TGTGCCAGCAGTTTGGGGGGGCCTAATGAAAAACTGTTTTTT
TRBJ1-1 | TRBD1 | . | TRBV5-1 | CASSSTGGVGTEAFF | TGCGCCAGCAGCTCCACAGGGGGCGTTGGGACTGAAGCTTTCTTT
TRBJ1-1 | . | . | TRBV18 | CASSPYDLGSGGTEAFF | TGTGCCAGCTCACCATATGATCTGGGGTCCGGGGGCACTGAAGCTTTCTTT
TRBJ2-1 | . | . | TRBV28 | CASSAPQGNYNEQFF | TGTGCCAGCAGTGCGCCCCAGGGGAATTACAATGAGCAGTTCTTC
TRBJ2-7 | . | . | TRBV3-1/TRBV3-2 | CASSQAQHLNFYEQYF | TGTGCCAGCAGCCAAGCTCAACACCTTAATTTCTACGAGCAGTACTTC
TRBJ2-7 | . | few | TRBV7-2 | CASSLSSVKSYEQYF | TGTGCCAGCAGCTTAAGTTCCGTAAAGTCCTACGAGCAGTACTTC
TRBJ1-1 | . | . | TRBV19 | CASAYREHTEAFF | TGTGCCAGTGCATACCGGGAACACACTGAAGCTTTCTTT
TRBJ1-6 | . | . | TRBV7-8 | CASSLGGHRVNSPLHF | TGTGCCAGCAGCTTAGGGGGGCACAGGGTAAATTCACCCCTCCACTTT
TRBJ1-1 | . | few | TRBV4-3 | CASSPQGGVNTEAFF | TGCGCCAGCAGCCCCCAGGGAGGGGTGAACACTGAAGCTTTCTTT
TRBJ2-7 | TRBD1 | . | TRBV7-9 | CASSRRTGVSYEQYF | TGTGCCAGCAGCCGACGGACAGGGGTCTCCTACGAGCAGTACTTC
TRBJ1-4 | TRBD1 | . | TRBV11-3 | CASSLDDRGSEKLFF | TGTGCCAGCAGCTTAGATGACAGGGGGTCTGAAAAACTGTTTTTT
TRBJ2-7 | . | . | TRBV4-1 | CASSRQTRTYEQYF | TGCGCCAGCAGCCGCCAGACAAGGACCTACGAGCAGTACTTC